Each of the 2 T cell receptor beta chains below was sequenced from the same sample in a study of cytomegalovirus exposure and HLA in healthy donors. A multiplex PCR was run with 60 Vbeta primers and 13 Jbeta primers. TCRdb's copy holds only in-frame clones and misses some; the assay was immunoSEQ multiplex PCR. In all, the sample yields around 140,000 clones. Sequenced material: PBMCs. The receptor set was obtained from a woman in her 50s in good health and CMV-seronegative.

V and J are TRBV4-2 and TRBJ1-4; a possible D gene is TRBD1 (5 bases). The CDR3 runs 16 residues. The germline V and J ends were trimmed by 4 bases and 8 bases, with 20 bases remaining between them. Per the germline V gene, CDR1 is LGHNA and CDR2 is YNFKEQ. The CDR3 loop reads CASSPTIKGQGEKLFF. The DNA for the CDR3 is TGTGCCAGCAGCCCTACTATAAAGGGGCAAGGCGAAAAACTGTTTTTT.

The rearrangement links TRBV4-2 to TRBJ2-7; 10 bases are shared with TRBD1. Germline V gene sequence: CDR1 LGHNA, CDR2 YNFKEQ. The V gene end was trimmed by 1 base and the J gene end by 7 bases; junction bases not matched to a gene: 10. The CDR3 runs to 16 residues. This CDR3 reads CASSQGGQGRLGEQYF. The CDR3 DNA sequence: TGTGCCAGCAGCCAAGGGGGACAGGGGCGTTTAGGGGAGCAGTACTTC.